A single sample gave rise to the 9 T cell receptor beta chains below, sequenced in a study of blood T cell repertoires in COVID-19. Repertoires were generated with immunoSEQ multiplex PCR, while TCRdb's copy carries only in-frame clones and drops some. Here the sample spans some 250,000 clones, 87% being singletons. The sequencing input was peripheral blood. The origin of the receptors is a man aged 60 to 75 who had recovered from COVID-19.

J is TRBJ2-2 and V is TRBV24-1; 8 bases fit TRBD1. CDR1 and CDR2 from the germline V gene are KGHDR and SFDVKD. The CDR3 loop spans 16 amino acids. V was pared by 4 bases and J by 7 bases, with 10 bases of the junction left unmatched. The CDR3 nucleotides read TGTGCCACCAGTGAAGTTGACAGGGGCAATAACGGGGAGCTGTTTTTT. Amino acid sequence: CATSEVDRGNNGELFF.

This sequence joins TRBV6-5 and TRBJ2-7; D is perhaps TRBD2 (6 bases). This CDR3 is built from 13 residues. The germline V gene encodes CDR1 MNHEY and CDR2 SVGAGI. With 9 bases removed from V and 2 bases from J, the gap between germline ends came to 14 bases. The CDR3 reads CASKRDFAYEQYF. DNA of the CDR3: TGTGCCAGTAAAAGGGACTTCGCCTACGAGCAGTACTTC.

V usage is TRBV7-2 and J usage is TRBJ2-3; D is perhaps TRBD1 (5 bases). From germline, CDR1 is SGHTA and CDR2 FQGNSA. V was shortened by 3 bases and J by 2 bases, with 9 bases between the two germline ends. The CDR3 has 14 residues. In nucleotides, the CDR3 is TGTGCCAGCAGCTTCACAGGATACACAGATACGCAGTATTTT. Protein product: CASSFTGYTDTQYF.

The chain couples TRBV5-1 to TRBJ2-5; 8 nucleotides align to TRBD1. With 4 bases clipped from V and 5 bases from J, the junction kept 7 bases outside the gene matches. Germline lookup yields CDR1 SGHRS and CDR2 YFSETQ. This CDR3 spans 14 amino acids. CDR3 loop: CASSPDRAGETQYF. CDR3 nucleotide sequence: TGCGCCAGCAGCCCGGACAGGGCGGGCGAGACCCAGTACTTC.

The count of this clone is one. The rearrangement links TRBV7-9 to TRBJ2-7; 7 nucleotides match TRBD1. This CDR3 region has 13 residues. CDR1 is SEHNR, CDR2 FQNEAQ, per germline (reference sequence). The trim removed 3 bases at V and 4 bases at J, leaving 3 bases unmatched. CDR3 amino acids: CASSFGTAYEQYV. CDR3 DNA: TGTGCCAGCAGCTTCGGGACAGCTTACGAGCAGTACGTC.

The CDR3 sequence is CASSPRLAGGRDTQYF. CDR3 DNA sequence: TGTGCCAGCAGTCCACGACTAGCGGGGGGGAGAGATACGCAGTATTTT. The chain is built from TRBV28 and TRBJ2-3; 14 bases match TRBD2. Germline V gene sequence: CDR1 MDHEN, CDR2 SYDVKM. Losses at the gene ends were 5 bases for V and 5 bases for J; bases not matched to a gene: 6. The CDR3 extends over 16 amino acids.

V gene TRBV2 combines with J gene TRBJ1-2, with TRBD1 identical over 9 bases. The V gene end was trimmed by 5 bases and the J gene end by 4 bases; junction bases not matched to a gene: 2. The germline V gene encodes CDR1 SNHLY and CDR2 FYNNEI. The CDR3 is 13 amino acids. Here the CDR3 reads CASSNRGLYGYTF. The DNA of the CDR3 is TGTGCCAGCAGTAACAGGGGGCTCTATGGCTACACCTTC.

Written as DNA, the CDR3 is TGTGCCACCAGACTGTCGGGGGGGTCTGGAAACACCATATATTTT. It is translated as CATRLSGGSGNTIYF. The chain employs TRBV6-5 and TRBJ1-3; weak D call: TRBD1 (5 bases). The CDR3 spans 15 residues. From germline, CDR1 is MNHEY and CDR2 SVGAGI. The germline V and J ends were trimmed by 10 bases and 1 base, with 17 bases remaining between them.

The CDR3 nucleotides are TGTGCCAGCAGTGCCCATGAGGGGCGGGGGGGACTCTCCTACAATGAGCAGTTCTTC. Amino acids: CASSAHEGRGGLSYNEQFF. This sequence joins TRBV6-1 and TRBJ2-1; 9 positions match TRBD2. Germline lookup yields CDR1 MNHNS and CDR2 SASEGT. V was pared by 4 bases and J by 0 bases, with 13 bases of the junction left unmatched. The CDR3 is 19 residues long.